The rows below give T cell receptor beta chains drawn from one sample of a study of blood T cell repertoires in COVID-19. The table came from immunoSEQ multiplex PCR; TCRdb's copy has only in-frame clones and leaves some out. Here the sample spans roughly 170,000 clones, approximately 84% being singletons. Input material: peripheral blood. These receptors all stem from a middle-aged man who had recovered from COVID-19. Each CDR3 is given with its conserved first and last residue. The D gene is left open where the match is weak. Rows give clone size only sometimes, using once, few, many, or a class for an expanded clone.

clone size | J gene | V gene | D gene | CDR3 DNA | CDR3 protein
NA | TRBJ2-1 | TRBV7-8 | TRBD1 | TGTGCCAGCATGACAGGGGTATACAATGAGCAGTTCTTC | CASMTGVYNEQFF
NA | TRBJ2-5 | TRBV5-4 | NA | TGTGCCAGCAGCTTGTTAGCACAATCAGAGACCCAGTACTTC | CASSLLAQSETQYF
NA | TRBJ1-1 | TRBV19 | TRBD1 | TGTGCCAGTAAATGGCACCCGGGACAGGGGAAAATGAACACTGAAGCTTTCTTT | CASKWHPGQGKMNTEAFF
NA | TRBJ1-2 | TRBV6-6 | TRBD1 | TGTGCCAGCAGACCGGGACAGGGAGCTAACTATGGCTACACCTTC | CASRPGQGANYGYTF
NA | TRBJ2-7 | TRBV5-6 | NA | TGTGCCAGCAGCTTGGCGGGTAACGGGTTCGAGCAGTACTTC | CASSLAGNGFEQYF
NA | TRBJ1-4 | TRBV28 | NA | TGTGCCAGCACCTCACACAGACCTAATGAAAAACTGTTTTTT | CASTSHRPNEKLFF
NA | TRBJ1-4 | TRBV7-6 | TRBD1 | TGTGCCAGCAGCTTAGGGACAGGAAGGTCTGAAAAACTGTTTTTT | CASSLGTGRSEKLFF
NA | TRBJ2-6 | TRBV4-3 | TRBD2 | TGCGCCAGCAGCCAACTAGCGGGCTCTGGGGCCAACGTCCTGACTTTC | CASSQLAGSGANVLTF
NA | TRBJ2-5 | TRBV3-1/TRBV3-2 | TRBD1 | TGTGCCAGCAGCCAAATAGGACAGGGATTACGAGAGACCCAGTACTTC | CASSQIGQGLRETQYF
NA | TRBJ2-2 | TRBV2 | NA | TGTGCCAGCAGTGAAACCCCCTATTTTGGGGGGACGAACACCGGGGAGCTGTTTTTT | CASSETPYFGGTNTGELFF
NA | TRBJ2-1 | TRBV18 | TRBD2 | TGTGCCAGCTCACTCAGGGGCGGCGGGGGGGCCTTGAATGAGCAGTTCTTC | CASSLRGGGGALNEQFF
few | TRBJ2-5 | TRBV4-3 | NA | TGCGCCAGCAGCCAAGATCCCGGAGAGACCCAGTACTTC | CASSQDPGETQYF
NA | TRBJ1-1 | TRBV30 | NA | TGTGCCTGGAGTGTAGGGGGAGAAGCTTTCTTT | CAWSVGGEAFF
NA | TRBJ2-3 | TRBV9 | NA | TGTGCCAGCAGCGCCGAAAGAGCGGAAGATACGCAGTATTTT | CASSAERAEDTQYF
NA | TRBJ2-3 | TRBV7-9 | NA | TGTGCCAGCAGCTATAGGGTCGAAGGGGGCACAGATACGCAGTATTTT | CASSYRVEGGTDTQYF
NA | TRBJ1-3 | TRBV3-1/TRBV3-2 | TRBD1 | TGTGCCAGCAGCCTGGGACAGGGGAAAGGAAACACCATATATTTT | CASSLGQGKGNTIYF